The TCR beta chain described here comes from a study of T cell responses to AZD1222 COVID-19 vaccine. Study at large: Second doses that came at about 4 or about 12 weeks were put together. Whole-study findings and limits: Mapped onto spike, vaccine-associated CD4 TCRs spanned it and were dominant at 160-218 and 743-854. Baseline antibody screening turned up just a handful of seropositive AZD1222 recipients.

For this clone: What it binds is unknown.

Measured with immunoSEQ multiplex PCR; TCRdb has only the in-frame clones, and not every one. This sample has around 110,000 clones, with 85% to 90% found just once. This sequence was found in an adult in good health. The source material was peripheral blood, sampled on day 0 of AZD1222 vaccination.

CDR3 in amino acids: CASSESRGSSYNEQFF. In DNA form, the CDR3 reads TGTGCCAGCAGTGAATCCCGGGGAAGCTCCTACAATGAGCAGTTCTTC. The V and J genes are TRBV2 and TRBJ2-1, with D perhaps matching TRBD2 (5 bases). With 2 bases removed from V and 0 bases from J, the gap between germline ends came to 11 bases. Germline loops: CDR1 SNHLY, CDR2 FYNNEI. This CDR3 comprises 16 residues.